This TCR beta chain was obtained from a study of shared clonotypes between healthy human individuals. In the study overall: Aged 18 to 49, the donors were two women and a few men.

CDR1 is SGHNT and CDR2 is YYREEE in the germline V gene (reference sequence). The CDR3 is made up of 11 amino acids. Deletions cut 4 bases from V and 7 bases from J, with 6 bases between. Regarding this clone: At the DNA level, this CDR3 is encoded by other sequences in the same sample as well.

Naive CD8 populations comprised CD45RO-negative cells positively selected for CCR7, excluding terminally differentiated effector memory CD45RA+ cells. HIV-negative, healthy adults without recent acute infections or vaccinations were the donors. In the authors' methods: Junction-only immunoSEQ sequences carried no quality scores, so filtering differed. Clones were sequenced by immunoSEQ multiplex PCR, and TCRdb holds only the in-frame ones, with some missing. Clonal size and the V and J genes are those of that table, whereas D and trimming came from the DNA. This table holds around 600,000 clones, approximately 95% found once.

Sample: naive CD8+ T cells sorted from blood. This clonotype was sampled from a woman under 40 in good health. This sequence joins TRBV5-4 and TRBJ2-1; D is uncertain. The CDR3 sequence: CASSQLNEQFF. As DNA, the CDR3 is TGTGCCAGCAGCCAACTAAATGAGCAGTTCTTC.